These 26 T cell receptor beta chains share one sample of origin, sequenced in a study of shared clonotypes between healthy human individuals (dated by TCRdb to 2020 to 2021). The method was the immunoSEQ multiplex PCR assay. What TCRdb holds here is the immuneACCESS table cut down to in-frame rearrangements. Part of the clones is not present; checked against another copy, under half of the missing clones reflect an unresolved V gene, and the others are unexplained. This sample comprises about 1 million clones, 65% to 80% of them detected only once. The ten top clones hold approximately 1.3% of the sample. Sequencing input: memory CD4+ T cells sorted from blood. The label giving this sample's cell subset or site can be read as: CD45RA-negative fraction. The receptors here all came from a young man in good health.

This chain joins TRBV6-6 and TRBJ1-6; D uncertain. Between the trimmed V and J ends, which lost 2 bases and 13 bases, there was a span of 9 bases. The CDR3 consists of 12 residues. Per the germline V gene, CDR1 is MNHNY and CDR2 is SVGAGI (reference sequence). The CDR3 region has the DNA TGTGCCAGCAGTTACGTGCTTGGGCCCCTCCACTTT. Protein: CASSYVLGPLHF.

This clone has more than one count but fewer than ten. The rearrangement joins TRBV7-9 to TRBJ1-1; 8 bases agree with TRBD1. The germline CDR1 and CDR2 sequences are SEHNR and FQNEAQ (reference sequence). J was trimmed by 11 bases and V by 5 bases; bases with no gene match: 7. The CDR3 is 12 residues long. The CDR3 here is CASSPTGVSAFF. For the CDR3, the DNA is TGTGCCAGCAGCCCGACAGGGGTAAGCGCTTTCTTT. Supplemented by reference TRBV7-9 and TRBJ1-1, the full variable domain reads DTGVSQNPRHKITKRGQNVTFRCDPISEHNRLYWYRQTLGQGPEFLTYFQNEAQLEKSRLLSDRFSAERPKGSFSTLEIQRTEQGDSAMYLCASSPTGVSAFFGQGTRLTVV.

The chain uses TRBV7-8 and TRBJ1-3; TRBD1 might be the D (5 bases). Germline CDR1 reads SGHVS; CDR2 reads FQNEAQ. The length of the CDR3 is 15 residues. V was clipped by 7 bases and J by 1 base, with 14 bases between them. CDR3 nucleotide sequence: TGTGCCAGCACCACCAACCAGGGATCTGGAAACACCATATATTTT. Translated: CASTTNQGSGNTIYF.

Concerning this clone itself: Since a far larger clone is one base different, this is likely a read error. This chain joins TRBV7-2 and TRBJ2-6; 7 nucleotides line up with TRBD1. Germline CDR1 reads SGHTA; CDR2 reads FQGNSA. J gave up 4 bases and V 0 bases, and 0 bases lay outside the gene matches. The length of the CDR3 is 15 residues. CDR3 protein: CASSLAGGGANVLTF. Written as DNA, the CDR3 is TGTGCCAGCAGCTTAGCAGGGGGCGGGGCCAACGTCCTGACTTTC.

V usage is TRBV19 and J usage is TRBJ2-1, with D possibly TRBD1 on 5 matching bases. CDR3 size: 13 residues. The V end was cut by 1 base, the J end by 10 bases, with 11 bases between. In germline, CDR1 is LNHDA, CDR2 SQIVND (reference sequence). CDR3 in amino acids: CASSIALAGEQFF. DNA for the CDR3: TGTGCCAGTAGTATAGCGCTGGCAGGGGAGCAGTTCTTC.

The chain joins TRBV6-1 to TRBJ1-1; TRBD1 is a possible D gene (5 bases). The germline CDR1 and CDR2 sequences are MNHNS and SASEGT. The germline V and J ends were trimmed by 2 bases and 5 bases, with 15 bases remaining between them. There are 15 residues in the CDR3. The CDR3 coding sequence is TGTGCCAGCAGTGAATCGGCCCAGGGTATAACTGAAGCTTTCTTT. Translated, it gives CASSESAQGITEAFF.

V gene TRBV6-5 combines with J gene TRBJ1-2; D gene uncertain. The CDR3 loop spans 13 amino acids. Trimming removed 0 bases from V and 0 bases from J, with 2 bases in between. Germline CDR1 and CDR2: MNHEY and SVGAGI. In DNA form, the CDR3 reads TGTGCCAGCAGTTACTCGACTAACTATGGCTACACCTTC. Translating it yields CASSYSTNYGYTF.

The rearrangement uses TRBV7-2 and TRBJ2-7; TRBD2 matches 7 bases. Germline V gene lookup returns CDR1 SGHTA and CDR2 FQGNSA. The CDR3 is made up of 15 amino acids. With V trimmed by 1 base and J by 0 bases, 3 bases remained unmatched. The CDR3 sequence is CASSLEAGLSYEQYF. As DNA, the CDR3 is TGTGCCAGCAGCTTAGAAGCGGGGCTCTCCTACGAGCAGTACTTC.

The V gene is TRBV7-2, the J gene TRBJ1-1, with 8 bases aligning to TRBD1. CDR1 SGHTA and CDR2 FQGNSA come from the germline V gene. The CDR3 runs 14 residues. V shed 5 bases, J shed 10 bases, and the junction held 12 bases outside the gene matches. The chain's CDR3 is CASSADRVRAGAFF. DNA for the CDR3: TGTGCCAGCAGCGCGGACAGGGTACGCGCGGGAGCTTTCTTT.

The CDR3 loop is CASSSQGAGTEAFF. The CDR3 nucleotides read TGTGCCAGCAGCTCACAGGGTGCTGGGACTGAAGCTTTCTTT. The chain recombines TRBV7-6 with TRBJ1-1, with D tentatively TRBD1 (6 bases). The CDR3 contains 14 residues. Deletions cut 4 bases from V and 5 bases from J, with 14 bases between. Germline-derived CDR1 and CDR2 are SGHVS and FNYEAQ.

The CDR3 here is CASSAIAGASYEQYF. The CDR3 bases are TGTGCCAGCAGCGCTATAGCGGGAGCGTCCTACGAGCAGTACTTC. The genes are TRBV7-2 and TRBJ2-7; 9 positions match TRBD2. The CDR3 consists of 15 residues. V shed 5 bases, J shed 1 base, and the junction held 6 bases outside the gene matches. The germline V gene has CDR1 SGHTA and CDR2 FQGNSA.

The chain links TRBV14 to TRBJ2-1; tentatively, D is TRBD1 (5 bases). V lost 0 bases, J lost 8 bases, and 20 bases lay in between. Germline V gene data show CDR1 as SGHDN and CDR2 as FVKESK. The CDR3 runs to 17 residues. CDR3 DNA sequence: TGTGCCAGCAGCCAAGAGAGTGGGGCAAAGGCGTGGGATGAGCAGTTCTTC. Protein: CASSQESGAKAWDEQFF.

The chain joins TRBV4-2 to TRBJ2-3; a possible D gene is TRBD2 (7 bases). Trimming shortened V by 0 bases and J by 2 bases, and 12 bases separated the two germline ends. The CDR3 covers 16 residues. The germline V gene encodes CDR1 LGHNA and CDR2 YNFKEQ. CDR3 DNA: TGTGCCAGCAGCCAAGAGGGCGGGGGCATCACAGATACGCAGTATTTT. The encoded protein is CASSQEGGGITDTQYF.

About this clone itself: Since a much larger clone is just one base distant, this may be a read error. The rearrangement joins TRBV6-5 to TRBJ2-3, with 7 positions matching TRBD2. From germline, CDR1 is MNHEY and CDR2 SVGAGI. The CDR3 contains 14 residues. V shed 6 bases and J 2 bases; nucleotides not matched to a gene: 5. The DNA for the CDR3 is TGTGCCAGCAGCTTAGCGGGTCCCACAGATACGCAGTATTTT. Residues: CASSLAGPTDTQYF.

There are a few counts of this clone. The CDR3 sequence: CASSADTAHNSPLHF. DNA for the CDR3: TGTGCCAGTAGCGCTGACACAGCCCATAATTCACCCCTCCACTTT. The J gene is TRBJ1-6, the V gene TRBV19; D unclear. Trimming took 6 bases from V and 5 from J, leaving 14 bases between them. The length of the CDR3 is 15 residues. The germline V gene has CDR1 LNHDA and CDR2 SQIVND (reference sequence).

The chain recombines TRBV18 with TRBJ1-6, with 8 bases lining up with TRBD1. The CDR3 is 15 residues long. Germline lookup yields CDR1 KGHSH and CDR2 LQKENI. Unmatched junction bases numbered 6, after V lost 5 bases and J lost 6 bases. This CDR3 reads CASSADRGFNSPLHF. CDR3 bases: TGTGCCAGCTCAGCAGACAGGGGTTTTAATTCACCCCTCCACTTT.

The chain couples TRBV5-1 to TRBJ1-2; no clear D. The germline V gene encodes CDR1 SGHRS and CDR2 YFSETQ. The length of the CDR3 is 13 residues. Trimming cost V 3 bases and J 0 bases, with 6 bases left between them. The CDR3 sequence: CASSSESNYGYTF. For the CDR3, the DNA is TGCGCCAGCAGCTCGGAGTCTAACTATGGCTACACCTTC.

V gene TRBV7-3 combines with J gene TRBJ2-1, with TRBD2 matching 11 bases. There are 16 residues in the CDR3. Germline CDR1 reads SGHTA; CDR2 reads FQGTGA. The trim removed 3 bases at V and 0 bases at J, leaving 1 base unmatched. The CDR3 DNA sequence: TGTGCCAGCAGCTTTAGCGGGGGGGTCTCCTACAATGAGCAGTTCTTC. Translation: CASSFSGGVSYNEQFF.

The J gene is TRBJ1-5, the V gene TRBV10-3; possible D gene TRBD1, 6 bases. Trimming left V 6 bases short and J 0 bases short, with 12 bases between. The CDR3 runs 15 residues. Germline V gene lookup returns CDR1 ENHRY and CDR2 SYGVKD. The CDR3, as DNA: TGTGCCATCAGCCTGACAGGAGATAGCAATCAGCCCCAGCATTTT. Its protein is CAISLTGDSNQPQHF.

The V and J genes are TRBV18 and TRBJ1-1; 9 bases line up with TRBD1. The CDR3 length is 15 residues. Germline CDR1 reads KGHSH; CDR2 reads LQKENI. The V segment lost 1 base and the J segment 3 bases; nucleotides outside the gene matches: 3. The CDR3: CASSPRTGEDTEAFF. The CDR3 DNA sequence: TGTGCCAGCTCACCACGGACAGGGGAGGACACTGAAGCTTTCTTT.

V usage is TRBV5-1 and J usage is TRBJ2-1; 7 nucleotides match TRBD1. Looked up from germline, CDR1 is SGHRS and CDR2 is YFSETQ. The CDR3 consists of 15 residues. V dropped 4 bases and J dropped 8; count of bases not matched to a gene: 12. CDR3 bases: TGCGCCAGCAGCCCCCTGGGACAGCCTTGGGATGAGCAGTTCTTC. It is translated as CASSPLGQPWDEQFF. Using reference TRBV5-1 and TRBJ2-1 for the parts outside the CDR3, the full variable domain is KAGVTQTPRYLIKTRGQQVTLSCSPISGHRSVSWYQQTPGQGLQFLFEYFSETQRNKGNFPGRFSGRQFSNSRSEMNVSTLELGDSALYLCASSPLGQPWDEQFFGPGTRLTVL.

The gene calls are TRBV5-1 and TRBJ2-5; 8 bases are a match to TRBD1. Trimming at V came to 4 bases and at J to 5 bases, leaving 7 bases not matched to a gene. The CDR3 is 14 amino acids. Germline assignment: CDR1 SGHRS and CDR2 YFSETQ. The CDR3 DNA reads TGCGCCAGCAGCACCCCAGGGGGCGGTGAGACCCAGTACTTC. It specifies CASSTPGGGETQYF.

The V call is TRBV7-2, the J call TRBJ2-5; 10 nucleotides match TRBD1. The CDR3 consists of 14 residues. V trimming: 5 bases; J trimming: 3 bases; junction bases outside the gene matches: 3. Germline-derived CDR1 and CDR2 are SGHTA and FQGNSA. In DNA, the CDR3 is TGTGCCAGCAGCCGAGGGACAGGGGAAGAGACCCAGTACTTC. This encodes CASSRGTGEETQYF.

Regarding this clone: At the DNA level, this CDR3 is encoded by other sequences in the same sample as well. The rearrangement uses TRBV9 and TRBJ1-1; D possibly corresponds to TRBD1 (5 bases). The CDR3 length is 14 residues. V lost 1 base, J lost 2 bases, and 9 bases lay in between. The germline V gene encodes CDR1 SGDLS and CDR2 YYNGEE. The CDR3 reads CASSVSGLNTEAFF. CDR3 in DNA: TGTGCCAGCAGCGTATCAGGGTTAAACACTGAAGCTTTCTTT.

The rearrangement uses TRBV18 and TRBJ1-2; 7 bases are shared with TRBD1. Looked up from germline, CDR1 is KGHSH and CDR2 is LQKENI. With V trimmed by 3 bases and J by 4 bases, 8 bases remained unmatched. CDR3 length equals 15 residues. CDR3 nucleotides: TGTGCCAGCTCACCGGCAGGGGGTCGGGGCTATGGCTACACCTTC. Translated, it gives CASSPAGGRGYGYTF.

Turning to this clone: Germline is not matched at one junction end, which may reflect a read error. This rearrangement joins TRBV19 to TRBJ2-5; D unclear. The CDR3 covers 11 residues. Germline CDR1 LNHDA, CDR2 SQIVND (reference sequence). The CDR3 DNA follows: TGTGTCAGTAGTGGTTCGGAGACCCAGTACTTC. Its protein is CVSSGSETQYF.